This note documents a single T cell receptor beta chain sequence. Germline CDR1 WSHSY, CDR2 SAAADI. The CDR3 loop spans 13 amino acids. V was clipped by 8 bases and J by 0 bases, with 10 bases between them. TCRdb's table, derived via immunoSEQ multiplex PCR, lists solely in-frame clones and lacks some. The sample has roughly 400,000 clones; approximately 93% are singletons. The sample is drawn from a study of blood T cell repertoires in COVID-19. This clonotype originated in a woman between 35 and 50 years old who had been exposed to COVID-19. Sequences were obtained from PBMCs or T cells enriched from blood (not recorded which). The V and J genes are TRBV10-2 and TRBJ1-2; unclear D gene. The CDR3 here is CASEGGSNYGYTF. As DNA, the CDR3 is TGCGCCAGCGAGGGTGGGTCTAACTATGGCTACACCTTC.